This T cell receptor beta chain was documented in a study of blood T cell repertoires in COVID-19. Overall study: The United States, Italy and Spain provided the acute and convalescent COVID-19 samples. Sources were T cells, B-cell-depleted T cells, or PBMCs; the material itself was cDNA or gDNA.

Per germline, CDR1 SNHLY and CDR2 FYNNEI. Trimming stripped 7 bases from V and 3 bases from J, with 10 bases between. CDR3 length equals 13 residues. Original processing methods: Reference gene primer amplification gave estimated nucleated cell counts. Some clones are missing from TCRdb's copy, which holds only in-frame ones; the method was immunoSEQ multiplex PCR. V and J calls and clone size follow that table, whereas D and trimming were derived from the DNA. Counted here are about 59,000 clones, over 75% occurring once; the ten biggest clones make up more than 7%. The TCR comes from a man in his sixties with acute or convalescent COVID-19. The V call is TRBV2, the J call TRBJ1-5; TRBD1 might be the D (6 bases). Input material: peripheral blood. The CDR3 reads CASTRDTNQPQHF. The CDR3 DNA reads TGTGCCAGCACCCGGGACACCAATCAGCCCCAGCATTTT. Variable domain in full (rest from reference TRBV2 and TRBJ1-5): EPEVTQTPSHQVTQMGQEVILRCVPISNHLYFYWYRQILGQKVEFLVSFYNNEISEKSEIFDDQFSVERPDGSNFTLKIRSTKLEDSAMYFCASTRDTNQPQHFGDGTRLSIL.